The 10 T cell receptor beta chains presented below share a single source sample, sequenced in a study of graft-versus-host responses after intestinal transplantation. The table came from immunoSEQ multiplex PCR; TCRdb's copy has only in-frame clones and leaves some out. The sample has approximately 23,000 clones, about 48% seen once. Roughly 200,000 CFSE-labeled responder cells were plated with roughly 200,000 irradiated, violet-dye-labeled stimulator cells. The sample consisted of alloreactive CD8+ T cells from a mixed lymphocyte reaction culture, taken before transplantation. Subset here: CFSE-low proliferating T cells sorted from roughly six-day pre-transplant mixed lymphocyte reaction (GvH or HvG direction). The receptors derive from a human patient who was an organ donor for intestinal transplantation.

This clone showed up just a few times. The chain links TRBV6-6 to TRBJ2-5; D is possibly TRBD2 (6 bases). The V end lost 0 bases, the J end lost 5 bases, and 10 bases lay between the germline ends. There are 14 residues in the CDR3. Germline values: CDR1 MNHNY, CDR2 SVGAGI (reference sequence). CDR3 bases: TGTGCCAGCAGTTACTCGGCTAGCGATGAGACCCAGTACTTC. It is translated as CASSYSASDETQYF.

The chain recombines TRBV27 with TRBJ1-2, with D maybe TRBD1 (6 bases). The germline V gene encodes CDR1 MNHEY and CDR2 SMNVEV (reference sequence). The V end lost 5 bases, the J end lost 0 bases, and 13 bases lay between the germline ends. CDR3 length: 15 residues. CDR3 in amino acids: CASSLVGGANYGYTF. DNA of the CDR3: TGTGCCAGCAGTCTCGTTGGGGGCGCTAACTATGGCTACACCTTC.

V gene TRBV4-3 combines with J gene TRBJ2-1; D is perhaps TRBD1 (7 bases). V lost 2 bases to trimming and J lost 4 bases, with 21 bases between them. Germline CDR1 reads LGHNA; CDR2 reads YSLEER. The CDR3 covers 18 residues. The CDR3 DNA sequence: TGCGCCAGCAGCCAACACGAGGGGGCGGGGAGACCTTACAATGAGCAGTTCTTC. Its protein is CASSQHEGAGRPYNEQFF.

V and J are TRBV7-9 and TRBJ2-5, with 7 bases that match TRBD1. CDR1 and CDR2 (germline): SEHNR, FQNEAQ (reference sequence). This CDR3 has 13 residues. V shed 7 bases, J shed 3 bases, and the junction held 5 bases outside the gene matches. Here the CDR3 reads CASIQGEKETQYF. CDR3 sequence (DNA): TGTGCCAGCATCCAGGGGGAGAAAGAGACCCAGTACTTC. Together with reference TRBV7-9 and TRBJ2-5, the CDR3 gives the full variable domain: DTGVSQNPRHKITKRGQNVTFRCDPISEHNRLYWYRQTLGQGPEFLTYFQNEAQLEKSRLLSDRFSAERPKGSFSTLEIQRTEQGDSAMYLCASIQGEKETQYFGPGTRLLVL.

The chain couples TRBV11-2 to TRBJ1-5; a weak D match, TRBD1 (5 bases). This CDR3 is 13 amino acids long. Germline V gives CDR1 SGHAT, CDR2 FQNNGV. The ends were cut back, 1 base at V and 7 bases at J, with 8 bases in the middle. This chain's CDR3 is CASSLGEGQPQHF. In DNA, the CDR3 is TGTGCCAGCAGCTTAGGAGAGGGGCAGCCCCAGCATTTT.

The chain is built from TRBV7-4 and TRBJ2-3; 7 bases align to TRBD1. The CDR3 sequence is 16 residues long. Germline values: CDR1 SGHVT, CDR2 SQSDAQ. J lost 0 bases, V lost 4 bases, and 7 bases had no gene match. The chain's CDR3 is CASSSADRESTDTQYF. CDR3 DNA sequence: TGTGCCAGCAGCTCCGCCGACAGGGAAAGCACAGATACGCAGTATTTT.

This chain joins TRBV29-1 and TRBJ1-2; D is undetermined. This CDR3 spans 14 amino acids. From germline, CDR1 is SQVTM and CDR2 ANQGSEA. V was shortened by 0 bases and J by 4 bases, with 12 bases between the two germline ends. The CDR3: CSVEDRGRGYGYTF. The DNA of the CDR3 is TGCAGCGTTGAAGATCGCGGGCGGGGCTATGGCTACACCTTC. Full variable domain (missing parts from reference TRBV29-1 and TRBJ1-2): SAVISQKPSRDICQRGTSLTIQCQVDSQVTMMFWYRQQPGQSLTLIATANQGSEATYESGFVIDKFPISRPNLTFSTLTVSNMSPEDSSIYLCSVEDRGRGYGYTFGSGTRLTVV.

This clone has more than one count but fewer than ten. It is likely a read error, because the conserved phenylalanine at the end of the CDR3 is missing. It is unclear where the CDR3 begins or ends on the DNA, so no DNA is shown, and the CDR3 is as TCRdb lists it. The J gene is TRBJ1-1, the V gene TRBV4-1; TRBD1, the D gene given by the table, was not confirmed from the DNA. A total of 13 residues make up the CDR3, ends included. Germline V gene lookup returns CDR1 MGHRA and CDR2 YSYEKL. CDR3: CASSLSRQGASSV.

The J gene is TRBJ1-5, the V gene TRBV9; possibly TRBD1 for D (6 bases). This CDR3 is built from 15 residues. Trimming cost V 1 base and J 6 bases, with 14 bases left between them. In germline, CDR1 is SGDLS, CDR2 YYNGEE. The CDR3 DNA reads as TGTGCCAGCAGCGTATTGTCCAGGGGTAGTCAGCCCCAGCATTTT. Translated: CASSVLSRGSQPQHF. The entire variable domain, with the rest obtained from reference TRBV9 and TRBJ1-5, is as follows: DSGVTQTPKHLITATGQRVTLRCSPRSGDLSVYWYQQSLDQGLQFLIQYYNGEERAKGNILERFSAQQFPDLHSELNLSSLELGDSALYFCASSVLSRGSQPQHFGDGTRLSIL.

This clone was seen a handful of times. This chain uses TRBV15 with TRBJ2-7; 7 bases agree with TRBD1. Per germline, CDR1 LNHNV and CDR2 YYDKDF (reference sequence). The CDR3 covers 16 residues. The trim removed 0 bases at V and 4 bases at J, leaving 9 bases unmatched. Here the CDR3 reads CATSRDMGTELYEQYF. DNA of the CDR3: TGTGCCACCAGCAGAGACATGGGGACAGAGCTATACGAGCAGTACTTC. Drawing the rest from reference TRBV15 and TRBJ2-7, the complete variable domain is DAMVIQNPRYQVTQFGKPVTLSCSQTLNHNVMYWYQQKSSQAPKLLFHYYDKDFNNEADTPDNFQSRRPNTSFCFLDIRSPGLGDTAMYLCATSRDMGTELYEQYFGPGTRLTVT.